This note documents a single TCR beta chain sequence. As originally analysed: The assay estimated nucleated cells by amplifying reference gene primers. Generated by immunoSEQ multiplex PCR, the TCRdb table keeps only in-frame clones and is missing some. That table supplies the V and J calls and clone size; D and trimming were determined from the DNA. The sample includes 300,000 to 500,000 clones, over 75% of them seen just once. Participants were aged 18 to 89 years, lived in roughly 23 US areas, and enrolled virtually. The data were obtained in a study of blood T cell repertoires in COVID-19. Overall study context: The United States, Italy and Spain supplied acute and convalescent COVID-19 samples. Sample material is recorded as cDNA or gDNA derived from T cells, B-cell-depleted T cells, or PBMCs.

Germline loops: CDR1 SEHNR, CDR2 FQNEAQ (reference sequence). This CDR3 region has 16 residues. V was cut by 5 bases and J by 2 bases, with 15 bases left in between. This sequence originates from a woman under 40 with acute COVID-19. Sequenced sample: PBMCs or T cells enriched from blood (not recorded which). This chain links TRBV7-9 with TRBJ2-2; possible D gene TRBD2, 5 bases. In DNA form, the CDR3 reads TGTGCCAGCAGCGAGGAATTAGCGTTTAACACCGGGGAGCTGTTTTTT. It is translated as CASSEELAFNTGELFF.